This T cell receptor beta chain was sequenced in a study of blood T cell repertoires in COVID-19. For the study at large: There were acute and convalescent COVID-19 samples, and they came from the United States, Italy and Spain. The cDNA or gDNA used as material had been derived from T cells, B-cell-depleted T cells, or PBMCs.

Germline V gene lookup returns CDR1 SGHAT and CDR2 FQNNGV. The junction had 7 bases not matched to a gene; V was cut back by 2 bases and J by 0 bases. The CDR3 is 17 amino acids. Original processing methods: It was from reference gene primer amplification that nucleated cell counts were estimated. Libraries were prepared by immunoSEQ multiplex PCR; TCRdb keeps only in-frame clonotypes and omits some of them. For V, J and clone size, that table is used; D and trimming come from the DNA. The table has around 40,000 clones, about 87% seen once. The origin of this receptor is a man aged 45-65 years with active or convalescent COVID-19. The chain joins TRBV11-2 to TRBJ1-3; 7 bases agree with TRBD1. The sequenced sample consisted of peripheral blood. The CDR3 sequence: CASSLPTTGISGNTIYF. The CDR3 region has the DNA TGTGCCAGCAGCTTACCCACGACAGGGATCTCTGGAAACACCATATATTTT.